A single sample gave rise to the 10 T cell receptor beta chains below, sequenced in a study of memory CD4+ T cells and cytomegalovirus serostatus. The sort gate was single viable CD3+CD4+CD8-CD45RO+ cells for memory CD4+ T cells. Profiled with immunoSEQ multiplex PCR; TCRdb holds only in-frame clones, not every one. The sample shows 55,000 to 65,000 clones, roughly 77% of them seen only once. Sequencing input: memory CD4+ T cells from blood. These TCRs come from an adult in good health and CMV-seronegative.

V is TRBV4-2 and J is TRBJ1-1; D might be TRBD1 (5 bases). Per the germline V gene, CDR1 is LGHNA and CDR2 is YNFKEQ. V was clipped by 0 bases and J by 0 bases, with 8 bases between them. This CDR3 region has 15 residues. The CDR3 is CASSQERGMNTEAFF. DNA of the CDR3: TGTGCCAGCAGCCAAGAGAGGGGCATGAACACTGAAGCTTTCTTT.

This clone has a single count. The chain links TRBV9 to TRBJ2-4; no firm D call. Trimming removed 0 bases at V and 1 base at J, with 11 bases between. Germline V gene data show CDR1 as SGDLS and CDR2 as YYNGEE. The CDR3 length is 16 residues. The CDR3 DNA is TGTGCCAGCAGCGTAGATTCCAGCGTTGCCAAAAACATTCAGTACTTC. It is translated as CASSVDSSVAKNIQYF.

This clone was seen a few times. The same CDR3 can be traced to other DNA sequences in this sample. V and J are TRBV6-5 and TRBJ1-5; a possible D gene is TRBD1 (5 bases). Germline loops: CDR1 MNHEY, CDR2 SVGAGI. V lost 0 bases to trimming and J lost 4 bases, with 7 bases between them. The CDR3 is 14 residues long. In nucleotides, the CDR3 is TGTGCCAGCAGTTACTCGGGGGGTAATCAGCCCCAGCATTTT. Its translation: CASSYSGGNQPQHF.

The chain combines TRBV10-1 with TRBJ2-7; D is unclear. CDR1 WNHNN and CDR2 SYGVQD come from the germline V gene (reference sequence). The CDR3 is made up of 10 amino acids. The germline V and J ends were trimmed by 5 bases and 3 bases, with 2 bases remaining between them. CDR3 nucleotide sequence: TGCGCCAGCAGTTTCTACGAGCAGTACTTC. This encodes CASSFYEQYF.

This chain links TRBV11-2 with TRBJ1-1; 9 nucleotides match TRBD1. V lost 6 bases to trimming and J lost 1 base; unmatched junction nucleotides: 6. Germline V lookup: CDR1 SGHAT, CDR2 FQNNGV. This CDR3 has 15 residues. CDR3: CASSLRTGANTEAFF. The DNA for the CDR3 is TGTGCCAGCAGTTTAAGGACAGGGGCGAACACTGAAGCTTTCTTT.

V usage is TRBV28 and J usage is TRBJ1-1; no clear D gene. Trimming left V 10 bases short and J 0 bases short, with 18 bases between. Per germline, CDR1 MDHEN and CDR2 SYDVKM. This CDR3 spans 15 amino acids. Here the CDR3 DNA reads TGTGCCACCTCGACGAAAGGATTCATGAACACTGAAGCTTTCTTT. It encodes CATSTKGFMNTEAFF.

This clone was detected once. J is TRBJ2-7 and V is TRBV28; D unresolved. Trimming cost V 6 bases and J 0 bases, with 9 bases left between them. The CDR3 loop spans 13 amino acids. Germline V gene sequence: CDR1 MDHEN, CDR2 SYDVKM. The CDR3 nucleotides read TGTGCCAGCAGGCTCACAAACTCCTACGAGCAGTACTTC. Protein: CASRLTNSYEQYF. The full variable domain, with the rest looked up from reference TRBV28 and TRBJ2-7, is DVKVTQSSRYLVKRTGEKVFLECVQDMDHENMFWYRQDPGLGLRLIYFSYDVKMKEKGDIPEGYSVSREKKERFSLILESASTNQTSMYLCASRLTNSYEQYFGPGTRLTVT.

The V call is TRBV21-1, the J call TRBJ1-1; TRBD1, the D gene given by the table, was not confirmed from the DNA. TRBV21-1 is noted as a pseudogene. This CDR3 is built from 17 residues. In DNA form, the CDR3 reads TGTGCCAGCAGCAAAGACGGGGCAGGGGTTAAACTAGTGGAAGCTTTCTTT. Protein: CASSKDGAGVKLVEAFF.

CDR3 sequence: CASSLGSIRRDSGANVLTF. As DNA, the CDR3 is TGTGCCAGCAGTTTAGGGTCCATCAGGAGGGACTCTGGGGCCAACGTCCTGACTTTC. The genes are TRBV27 and TRBJ2-6; TRBD2 might be the D (6 bases). The germline V gene has CDR1 MNHEY and CDR2 SMNVEV (reference sequence). V gave up 2 bases and J gave up 0 bases, with 17 bases separating them. The CDR3 has 19 residues.

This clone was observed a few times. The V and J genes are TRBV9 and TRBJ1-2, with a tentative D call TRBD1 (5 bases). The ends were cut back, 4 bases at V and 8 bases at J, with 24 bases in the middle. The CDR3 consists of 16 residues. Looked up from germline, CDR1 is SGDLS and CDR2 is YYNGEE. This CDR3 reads CASSIGPDTNRRGYTF. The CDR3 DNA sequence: TGTGCCAGCAGCATAGGGCCGGACACCAATCGACGGGGCTACACCTTC.